This TCR beta chain was captured by sequencing in a study of early T cells in non-severe SARS-CoV-2 infection. Study information: Alpha and beta chains were unpaired, from unsorted whole-blood bulk RNA.

One entry per CDR3 protein, called by TCRdb with MiXCR from the 5' RACE reads. The sample holds more than 25,000 distinct CDR3 sequences, about 4.5% seen once. At least ten counts were recorded for this clonotype. Germline lookup yields CDR1 SNHLY and CDR2 FYNNEI. The CDR3 contains 16 residues. Trimming removed 7 bases from V and 5 bases from J; junction bases left unmatched: 16. Sequences were derived from whole blood, sampled at baseline. This sequence was found in an adult who was a healthcare worker with PCR-confirmed SARS-CoV-2 infection or an uninfected control (not recorded which). This sequence joins TRBV2 and TRBJ2-5; 7 nucleotides align to TRBD2. CDR3 protein: CASTRLASGGLETQYF. The CDR3, as DNA: TGTGCCAGCACGCGACTAGCTTCTGGGGGATTGGAGACCCAGTACTTC. The entire variable domain, with the rest obtained from reference TRBV2 and TRBJ2-5, is as follows: EPEVTQTPSHQVTQMGQEVILRCVPISNHLYFYWYRQILGQKVEFLVSFYNNEISEKSEIFDDQFSVERPDGSNFTLKIRSTKLEDSAMYFCASTRLASGGLETQYFGPGTRLLVL.